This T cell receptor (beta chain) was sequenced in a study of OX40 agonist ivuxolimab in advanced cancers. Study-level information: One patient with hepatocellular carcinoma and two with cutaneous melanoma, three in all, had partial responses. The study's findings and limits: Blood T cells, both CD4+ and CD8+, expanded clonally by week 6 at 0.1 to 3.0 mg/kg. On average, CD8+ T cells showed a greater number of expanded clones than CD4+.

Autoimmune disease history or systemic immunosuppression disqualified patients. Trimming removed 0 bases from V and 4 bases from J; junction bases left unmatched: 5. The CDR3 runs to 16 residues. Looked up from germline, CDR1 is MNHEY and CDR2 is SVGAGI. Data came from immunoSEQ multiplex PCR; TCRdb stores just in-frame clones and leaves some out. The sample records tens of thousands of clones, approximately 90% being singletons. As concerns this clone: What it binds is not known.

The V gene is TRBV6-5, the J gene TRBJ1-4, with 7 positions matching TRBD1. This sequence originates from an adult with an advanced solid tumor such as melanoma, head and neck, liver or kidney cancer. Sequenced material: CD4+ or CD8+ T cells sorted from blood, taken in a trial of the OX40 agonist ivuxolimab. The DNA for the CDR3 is TGTGCCAGCAGTTACTCCCCGGGACAGCTTAATGAAAAACTGTTTTTT. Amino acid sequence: CASSYSPGQLNEKLFF.